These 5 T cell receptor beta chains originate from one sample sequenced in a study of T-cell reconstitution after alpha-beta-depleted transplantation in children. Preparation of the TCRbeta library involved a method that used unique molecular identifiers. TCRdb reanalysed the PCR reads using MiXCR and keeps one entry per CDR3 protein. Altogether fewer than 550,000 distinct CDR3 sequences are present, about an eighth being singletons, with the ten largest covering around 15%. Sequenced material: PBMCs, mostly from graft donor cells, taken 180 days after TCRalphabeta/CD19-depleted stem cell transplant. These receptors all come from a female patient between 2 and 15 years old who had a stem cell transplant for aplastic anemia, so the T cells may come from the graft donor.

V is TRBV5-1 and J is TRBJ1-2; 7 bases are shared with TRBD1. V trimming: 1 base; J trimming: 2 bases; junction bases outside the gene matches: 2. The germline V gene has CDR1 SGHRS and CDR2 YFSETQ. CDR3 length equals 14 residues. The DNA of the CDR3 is TGCGCCAGCAGCTTGCGACAGGGCAACTATGGCTACACCTTC. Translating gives CASSLRQGNYGYTF.

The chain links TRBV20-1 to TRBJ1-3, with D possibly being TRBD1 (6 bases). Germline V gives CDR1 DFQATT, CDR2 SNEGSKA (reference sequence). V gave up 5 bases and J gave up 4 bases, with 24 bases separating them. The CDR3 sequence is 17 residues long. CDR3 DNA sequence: TGCAGTGCTGGGTACGACAGGACAAATCTTGAGGGAAACACCATATATTTT. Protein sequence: CSAGYDRTNLEGNTIYF.

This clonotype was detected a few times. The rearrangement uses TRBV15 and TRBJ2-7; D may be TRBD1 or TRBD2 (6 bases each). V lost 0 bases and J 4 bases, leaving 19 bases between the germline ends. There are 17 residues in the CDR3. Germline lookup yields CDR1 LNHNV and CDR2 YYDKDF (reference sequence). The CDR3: CATSRDIRGASEYEQYV. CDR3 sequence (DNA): TGTGCCACCAGCAGAGATATAAGGGGGGCTAGCGAATACGAGCAGTACGTC.

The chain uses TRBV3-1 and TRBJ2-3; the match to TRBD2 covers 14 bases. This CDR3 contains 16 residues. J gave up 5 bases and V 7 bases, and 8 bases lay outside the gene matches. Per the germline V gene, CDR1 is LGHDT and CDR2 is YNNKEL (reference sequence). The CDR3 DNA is TGTGCCAGCACCCATTCGGGACTAGCGGGAGAAGATACGCAGTATTTT. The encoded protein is CASTHSGLAGEDTQYF.

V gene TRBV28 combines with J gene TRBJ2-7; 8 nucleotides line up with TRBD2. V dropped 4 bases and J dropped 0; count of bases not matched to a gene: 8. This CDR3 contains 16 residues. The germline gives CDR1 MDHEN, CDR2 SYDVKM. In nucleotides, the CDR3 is TGTGCCAGCAGTTCAGAGGCGGGAGGCCACTCCTACGAGCAGTACTTC. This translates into CASSSEAGGHSYEQYF.